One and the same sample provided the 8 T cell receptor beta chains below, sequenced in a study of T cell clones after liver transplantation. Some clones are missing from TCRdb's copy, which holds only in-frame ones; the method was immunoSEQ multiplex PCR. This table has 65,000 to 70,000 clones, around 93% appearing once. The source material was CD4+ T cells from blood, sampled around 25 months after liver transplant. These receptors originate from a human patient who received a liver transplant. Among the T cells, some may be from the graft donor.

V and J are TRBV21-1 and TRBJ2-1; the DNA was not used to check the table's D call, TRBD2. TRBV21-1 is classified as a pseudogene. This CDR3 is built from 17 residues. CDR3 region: CASSRDGGLANYNEQFF. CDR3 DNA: TGTGCCAGCAGCAGGGACGGCGGACTAGCGAACTACAATGAGCAGTTCTTC.

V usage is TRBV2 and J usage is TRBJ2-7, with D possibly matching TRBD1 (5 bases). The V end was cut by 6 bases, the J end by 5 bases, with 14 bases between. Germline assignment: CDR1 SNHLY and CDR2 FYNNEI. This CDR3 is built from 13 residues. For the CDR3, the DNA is TGTGCCAGCAGAGGCCAGGGCGTAGACGAGCAGTACTTC. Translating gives CASRGQGVDEQYF.

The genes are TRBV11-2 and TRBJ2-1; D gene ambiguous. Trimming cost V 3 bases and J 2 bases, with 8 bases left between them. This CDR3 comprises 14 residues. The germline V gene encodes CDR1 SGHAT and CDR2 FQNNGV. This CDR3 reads CASSFTPTYNEQFF. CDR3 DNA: TGTGCCAGCAGCTTCACACCGACCTACAATGAGCAGTTCTTC.

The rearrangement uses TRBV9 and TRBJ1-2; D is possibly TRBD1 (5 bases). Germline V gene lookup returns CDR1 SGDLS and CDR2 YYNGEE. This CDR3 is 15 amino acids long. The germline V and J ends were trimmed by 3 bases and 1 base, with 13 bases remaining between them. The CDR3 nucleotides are TGTGCCAGCAGCGGTGGGGCGAGGGGTAACTATGGCTACACCTTC. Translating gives CASSGGARGNYGYTF.

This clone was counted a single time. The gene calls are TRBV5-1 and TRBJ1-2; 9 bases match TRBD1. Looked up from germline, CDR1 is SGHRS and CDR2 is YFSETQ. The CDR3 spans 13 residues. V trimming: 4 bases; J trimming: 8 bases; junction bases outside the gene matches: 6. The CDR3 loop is CASSAGTGQGYTF. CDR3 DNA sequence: TGCGCCAGCAGCGCGGGGACAGGGCAAGGCTACACCTTC.

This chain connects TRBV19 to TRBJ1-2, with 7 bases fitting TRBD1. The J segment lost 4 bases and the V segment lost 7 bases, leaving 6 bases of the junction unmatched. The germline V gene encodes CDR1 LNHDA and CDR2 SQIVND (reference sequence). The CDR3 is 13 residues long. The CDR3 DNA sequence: TGTGCCAGTATCAACCGACAGGGCTATGGCTACACCTTC. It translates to CASINRQGYGYTF.

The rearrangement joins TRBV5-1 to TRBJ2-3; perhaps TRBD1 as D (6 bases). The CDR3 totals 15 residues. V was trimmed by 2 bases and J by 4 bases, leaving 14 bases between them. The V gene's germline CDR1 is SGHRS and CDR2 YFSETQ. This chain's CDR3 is CASSFGAGVSDTQYF. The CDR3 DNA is TGCGCCAGCAGCTTCGGGGCAGGGGTTTCAGATACGCAGTATTTT.

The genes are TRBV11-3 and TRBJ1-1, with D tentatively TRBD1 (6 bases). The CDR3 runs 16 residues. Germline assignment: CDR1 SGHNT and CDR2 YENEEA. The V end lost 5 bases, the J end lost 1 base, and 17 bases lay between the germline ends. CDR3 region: CASSPNRGGKNTEAFF. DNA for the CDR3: TGTGCCAGCAGCCCGAACCGGGGGGGCAAGAACACTGAAGCTTTCTTT.